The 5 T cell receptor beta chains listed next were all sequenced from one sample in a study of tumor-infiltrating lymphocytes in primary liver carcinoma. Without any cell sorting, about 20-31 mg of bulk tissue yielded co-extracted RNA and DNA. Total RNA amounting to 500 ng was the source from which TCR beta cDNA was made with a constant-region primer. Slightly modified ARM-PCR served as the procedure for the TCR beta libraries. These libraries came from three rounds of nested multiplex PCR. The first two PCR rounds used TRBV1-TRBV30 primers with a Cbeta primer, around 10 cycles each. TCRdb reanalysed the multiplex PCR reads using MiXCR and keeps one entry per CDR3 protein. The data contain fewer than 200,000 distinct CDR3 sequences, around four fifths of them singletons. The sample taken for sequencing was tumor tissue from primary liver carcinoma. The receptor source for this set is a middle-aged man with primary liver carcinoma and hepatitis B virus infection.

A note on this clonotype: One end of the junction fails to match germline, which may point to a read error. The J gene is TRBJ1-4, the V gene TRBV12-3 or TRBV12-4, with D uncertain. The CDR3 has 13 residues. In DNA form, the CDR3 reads TGTGCCAGCAGTTTAACGGGGTCTGAAAAACTCTTTTTT. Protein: CASSLTGSEKLFF.

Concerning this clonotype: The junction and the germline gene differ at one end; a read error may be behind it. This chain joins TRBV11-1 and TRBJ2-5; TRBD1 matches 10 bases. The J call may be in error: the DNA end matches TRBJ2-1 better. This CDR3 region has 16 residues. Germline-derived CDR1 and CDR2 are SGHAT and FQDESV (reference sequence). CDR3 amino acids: CDSIQGQGVIQETQFF. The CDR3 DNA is TGTGACAGCATCCAAGGACAGGGGGTAATTCAAGAGACCCAGTTCTTC.

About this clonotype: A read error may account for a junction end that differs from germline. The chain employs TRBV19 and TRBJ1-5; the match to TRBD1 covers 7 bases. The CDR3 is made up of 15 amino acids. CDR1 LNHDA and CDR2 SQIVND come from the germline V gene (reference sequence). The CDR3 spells CVSSIGTVSNLPQHF. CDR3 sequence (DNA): TGTGTCAGTAGCATTGGGACAGTTAGCAATCTGCCCCAGCATTTT.

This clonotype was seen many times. CDR3 bases: TGTGCCAGCAGTGAACAGGGGGCGAGGAGCACTGAAGCTTTCTTT. It codes for CASSEQGARSTEAFF. The chain has TRBV6-2 or TRBV6-3 and TRBJ1-1; 9 bases fit TRBD1. With V trimmed by 5 bases and J by 4 bases, 8 bases remained unmatched. CDR1 and CDR2 (germline): MNHEY, SVGEGT. This CDR3 region has 15 residues.

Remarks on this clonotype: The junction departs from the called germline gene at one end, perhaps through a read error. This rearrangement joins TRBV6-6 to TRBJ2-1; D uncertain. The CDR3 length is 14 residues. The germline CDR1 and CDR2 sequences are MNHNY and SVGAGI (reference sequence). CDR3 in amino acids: CPSRYLISAHEQFF. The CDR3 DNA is TGTCCCAGCAGATACCTGATCAGTGCCCATGAGCAGTTCTTC.